Sequencing of this TCR beta chain was carried out in a study of T-cell memory formation after mild COVID-19. Study outcomes and limitations: The second-wave clones peaking on day 37 were not confirmed as SARS-CoV-2-specific. A subset of responding clones appeared in pre-infection memory, suggesting cross-reactive memory joined.

5'RACE primed at constant segments yielded TCR alpha and TCR beta cDNA libraries bearing sample barcodes and UMIs. Each CDR3 protein is one row after TCRdb ran MiXCR on the 5' RACE reads. The sample has fewer than 200,000 distinct CDR3 sequences, about 18% seen once. V was trimmed by 2 bases and J by 4 bases, leaving 17 bases between them. CDR3 length: 16 residues. Germline CDR1 is MGHRA and CDR2 is YSYEKL. Concerning this clonotype itself: Its antigen is undetermined.

The receptor was derived from a man between 18 and 35 years old who had mild COVID-19 (a few samples of this study predate the infection). Cell type and time point are not known. The chain combines TRBV4-1 with TRBJ2-5; D might be TRBD2 (6 bases). The sample comprised PBMCs or a T cell subset sorted from them (not recorded which). CDR3 bases: TGCGCCAGCAGCCAAAAAGGAGGGGTTGAGGGAGAGACCCAGTACTTC. Its translation: CASSQKGGVEGETQYF.